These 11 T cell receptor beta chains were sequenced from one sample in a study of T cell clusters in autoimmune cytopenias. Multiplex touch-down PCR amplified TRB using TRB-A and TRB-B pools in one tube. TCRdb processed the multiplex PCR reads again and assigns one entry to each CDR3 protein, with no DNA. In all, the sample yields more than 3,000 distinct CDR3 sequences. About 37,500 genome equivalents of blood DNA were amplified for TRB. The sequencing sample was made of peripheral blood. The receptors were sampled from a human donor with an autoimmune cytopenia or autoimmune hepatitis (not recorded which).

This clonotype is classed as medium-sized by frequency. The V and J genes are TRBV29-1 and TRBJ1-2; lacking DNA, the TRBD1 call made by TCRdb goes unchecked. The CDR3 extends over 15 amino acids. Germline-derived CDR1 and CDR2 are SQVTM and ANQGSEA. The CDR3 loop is CSVVWGGQGNYGYTF.

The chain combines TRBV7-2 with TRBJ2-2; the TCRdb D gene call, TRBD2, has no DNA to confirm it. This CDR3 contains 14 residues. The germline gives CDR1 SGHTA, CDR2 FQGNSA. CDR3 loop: CASSSQGLGEELFF.

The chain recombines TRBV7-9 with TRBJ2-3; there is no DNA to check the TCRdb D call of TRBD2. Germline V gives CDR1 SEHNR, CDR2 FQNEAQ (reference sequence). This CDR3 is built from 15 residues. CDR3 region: CASSLTAGWADTQYF. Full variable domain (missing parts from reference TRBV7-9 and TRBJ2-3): DTGVSQNPRHKITKRGQNVTFRCDPISEHNRLYWYRQTLGQGPEFLTYFQNEAQLEKSRLLSDRFSAERPKGSFSTLEIQRTEQGDSAMYLCASSLTAGWADTQYFGPGTRLTVL.

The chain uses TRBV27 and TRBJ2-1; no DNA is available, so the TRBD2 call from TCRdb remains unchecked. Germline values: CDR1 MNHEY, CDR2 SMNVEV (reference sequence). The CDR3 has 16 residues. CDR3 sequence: CVSRTSGSLSYNEQFF.

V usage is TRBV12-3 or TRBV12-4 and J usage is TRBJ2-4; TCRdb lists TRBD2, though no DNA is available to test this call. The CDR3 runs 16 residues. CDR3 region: CASSPLESGASDIQYF.

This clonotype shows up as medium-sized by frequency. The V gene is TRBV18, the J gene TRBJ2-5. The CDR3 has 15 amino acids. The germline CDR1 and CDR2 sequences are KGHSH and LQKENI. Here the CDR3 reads CASSPPLPYQETQYF.

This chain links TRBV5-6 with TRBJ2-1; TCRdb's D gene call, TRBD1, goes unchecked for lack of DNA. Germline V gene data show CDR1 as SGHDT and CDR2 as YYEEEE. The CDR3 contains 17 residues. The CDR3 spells CASSLFLRGKNLDEQFF. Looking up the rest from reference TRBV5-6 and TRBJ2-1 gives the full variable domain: DAGVTQSPTHLIKTRGQQVTLRCSPKSGHDTVSWYQQALGQGPQFIFQYYEEEERQRGNFPDRFSGHQFPNYSSELNVNALLLGDSALYLCASSLFLRGKNLDEQFFGPGTRLTVL.

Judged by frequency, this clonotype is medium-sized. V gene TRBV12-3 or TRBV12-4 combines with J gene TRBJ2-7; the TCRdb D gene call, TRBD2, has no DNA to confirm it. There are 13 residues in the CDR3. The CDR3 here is CASSLGLAYEQYF.

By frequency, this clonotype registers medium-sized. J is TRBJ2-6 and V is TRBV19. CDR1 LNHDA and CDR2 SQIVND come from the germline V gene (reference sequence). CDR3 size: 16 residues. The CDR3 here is CASSTDATTGANVLTF.

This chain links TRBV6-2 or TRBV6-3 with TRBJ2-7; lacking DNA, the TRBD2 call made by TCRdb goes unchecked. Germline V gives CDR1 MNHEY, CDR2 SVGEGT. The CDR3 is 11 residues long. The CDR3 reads CASSSGPEQYF.

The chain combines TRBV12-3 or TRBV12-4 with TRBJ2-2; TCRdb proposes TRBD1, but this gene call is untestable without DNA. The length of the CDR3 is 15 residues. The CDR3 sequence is CASRSPGQNTGELFF.